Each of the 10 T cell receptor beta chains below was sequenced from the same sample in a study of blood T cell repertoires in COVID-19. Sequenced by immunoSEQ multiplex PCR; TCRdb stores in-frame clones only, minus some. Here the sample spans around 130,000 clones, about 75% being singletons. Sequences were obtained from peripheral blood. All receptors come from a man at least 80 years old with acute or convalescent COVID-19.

This chain's CDR3 is CASSGEGNTEAFF. CDR3 coding DNA: TGTGCCAGCTCAGGAGAGGGAAACACTGAAGCTTTCTTT. The chain joins TRBV2 to TRBJ1-1; D is uncertain. V gave up 8 bases and J gave up 2 bases, with 12 bases separating them. The germline CDR1 and CDR2 sequences are SNHLY and FYNNEI. The CDR3 sequence is 13 residues long.

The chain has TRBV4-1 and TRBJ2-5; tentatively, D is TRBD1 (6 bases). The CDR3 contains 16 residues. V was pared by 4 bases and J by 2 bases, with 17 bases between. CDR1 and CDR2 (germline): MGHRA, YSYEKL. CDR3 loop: CASSPPTGTQQETQYF. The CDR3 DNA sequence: TGCGCCAGCAGCCCGCCGACCGGGACACAACAAGAGACCCAGTACTTC.

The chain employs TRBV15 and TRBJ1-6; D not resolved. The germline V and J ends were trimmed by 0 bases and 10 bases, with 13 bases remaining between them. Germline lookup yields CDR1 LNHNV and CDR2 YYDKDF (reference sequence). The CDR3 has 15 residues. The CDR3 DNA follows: TGTGCCACCAGCAGAGATCGGGCAGGAGGCTCACCCCTCCACTTT. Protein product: CATSRDRAGGSPLHF.

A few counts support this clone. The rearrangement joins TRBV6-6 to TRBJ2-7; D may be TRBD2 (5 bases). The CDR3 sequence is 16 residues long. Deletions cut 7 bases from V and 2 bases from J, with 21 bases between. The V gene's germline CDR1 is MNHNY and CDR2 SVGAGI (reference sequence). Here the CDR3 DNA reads TGTGCCAGCATACGATCCGGGAATTCAATCCCCTACGAGCAGTACTTC. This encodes CASIRSGNSIPYEQYF.

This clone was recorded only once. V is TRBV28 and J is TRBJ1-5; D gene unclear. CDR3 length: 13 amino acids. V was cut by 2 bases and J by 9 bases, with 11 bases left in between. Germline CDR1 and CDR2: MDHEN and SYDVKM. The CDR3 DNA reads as TGTGCCAGCAGTTTAGGGCAGGCCTTGCCCCAGCATTTT. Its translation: CASSLGQALPQHF.

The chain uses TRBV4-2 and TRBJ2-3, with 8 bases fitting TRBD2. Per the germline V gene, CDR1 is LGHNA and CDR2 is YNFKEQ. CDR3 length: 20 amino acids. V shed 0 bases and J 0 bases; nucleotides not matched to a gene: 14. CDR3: CASSQDRPGGIRTSTDTQYF. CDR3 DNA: TGTGCCAGCAGCCAAGATAGGCCGGGGGGGATTCGCACTAGCACAGATACGCAGTATTTT.

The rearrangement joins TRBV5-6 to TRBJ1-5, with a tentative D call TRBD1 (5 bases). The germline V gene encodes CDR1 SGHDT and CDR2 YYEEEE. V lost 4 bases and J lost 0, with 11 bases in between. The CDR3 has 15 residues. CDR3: CASSPGGYSNQPQHF. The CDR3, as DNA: TGTGCCAGCAGCCCTGGGGGGTATAGCAATCAGCCCCAGCATTTT.

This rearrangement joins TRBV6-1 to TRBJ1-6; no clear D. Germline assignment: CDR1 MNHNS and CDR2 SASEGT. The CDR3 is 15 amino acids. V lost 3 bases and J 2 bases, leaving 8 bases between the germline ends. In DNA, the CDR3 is TGTGCCAGCAGTGAGATACAGCCCTATAATTCACCCCTCCACTTT. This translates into CASSEIQPYNSPLHF.

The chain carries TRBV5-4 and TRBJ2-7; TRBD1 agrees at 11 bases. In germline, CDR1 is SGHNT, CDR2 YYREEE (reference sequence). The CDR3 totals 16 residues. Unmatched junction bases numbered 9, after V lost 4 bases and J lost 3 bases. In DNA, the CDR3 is TGTGCCAGCAGCGGGACAGGGGGACTCCTTGGCTACGAGCAGTACTTC. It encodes CASSGTGGLLGYEQYF.

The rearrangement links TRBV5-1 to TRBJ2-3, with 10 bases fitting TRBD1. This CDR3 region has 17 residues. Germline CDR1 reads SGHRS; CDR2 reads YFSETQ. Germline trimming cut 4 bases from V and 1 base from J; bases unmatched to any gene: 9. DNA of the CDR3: TGCGCCAGCAGCCCGGGGGTTGGGACAGGGGGCACAGATACGCAGTATTTT. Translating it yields CASSPGVGTGGTDTQYF.